The entry that follows covers one T cell receptor (beta chain) sequence. Sequencing was performed with immunoSEQ multiplex PCR; in TCRdb, only in-frame clones are kept and a portion is missing. The sample contains 390,000 or so clones, approximately 90% of which appear only once. The CDR3 runs to 16 residues. V gave up 1 base and J gave up 2 bases, with 8 bases separating them. Germline loops: CDR1 KGHDR, CDR2 SFDVKD. This sample stems from a study of control samples from healthy donors and cancer patients. The chain recombines TRBV24-1 with TRBJ2-6, with D unclear. The clonotype was recovered from a man aged 40-50 years with head and neck cancer. What was sequenced was PBMCs. CDR3 amino acids: CATSDFSDTGANVLTF. The CDR3, as DNA: TGTGCCACCAGTGATTTTTCGGATACTGGGGCCAACGTCCTGACTTTC.